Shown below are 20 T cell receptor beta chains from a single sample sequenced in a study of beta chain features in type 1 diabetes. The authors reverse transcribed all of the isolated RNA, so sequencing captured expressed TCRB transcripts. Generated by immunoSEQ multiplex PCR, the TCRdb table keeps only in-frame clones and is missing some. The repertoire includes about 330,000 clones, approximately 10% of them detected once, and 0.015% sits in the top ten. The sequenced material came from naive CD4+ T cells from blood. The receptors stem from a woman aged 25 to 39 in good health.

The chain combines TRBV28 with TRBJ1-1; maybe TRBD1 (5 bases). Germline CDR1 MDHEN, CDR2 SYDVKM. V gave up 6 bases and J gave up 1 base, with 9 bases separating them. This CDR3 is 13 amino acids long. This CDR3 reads CASSTTGNTEAFF. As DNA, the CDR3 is TGTGCCAGCAGCACAACAGGGAACACTGAAGCTTTCTTT.

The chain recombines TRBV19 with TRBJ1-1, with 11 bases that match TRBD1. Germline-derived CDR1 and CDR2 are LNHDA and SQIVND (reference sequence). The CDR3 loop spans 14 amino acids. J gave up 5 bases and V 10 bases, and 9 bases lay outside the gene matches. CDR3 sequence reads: CATLDRGRVTEAFF. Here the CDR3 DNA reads TGTGCCACCTTGGACAGGGGGCGGGTTACTGAAGCTTTCTTT. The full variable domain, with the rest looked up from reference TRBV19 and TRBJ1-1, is DGGITQSPKYLFRKEGQNVTLSCEQNLNHDAMYWYRQDPGQGLRLIYYSQIVNDFQKGDIAEGYSVSREKKESFPLTVTSAQKNPTAFYLCATLDRGRVTEAFFGQGTRLTVV.

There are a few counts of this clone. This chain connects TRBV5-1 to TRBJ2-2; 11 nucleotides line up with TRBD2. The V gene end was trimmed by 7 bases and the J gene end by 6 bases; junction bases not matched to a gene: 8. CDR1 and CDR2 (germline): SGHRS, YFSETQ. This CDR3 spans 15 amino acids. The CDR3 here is CASQTSGRYSGELFF. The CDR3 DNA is TGCGCCAGCCAAACTAGCGGGAGATACTCCGGGGAGCTGTTTTTT. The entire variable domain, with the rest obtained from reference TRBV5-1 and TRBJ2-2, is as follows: KAGVTQTPRYLIKTRGQQVTLSCSPISGHRSVSWYQQTPGQGLQFLFEYFSETQRNKGNFPGRFSGRQFSNSRSEMNVSTLELGDSALYLCASQTSGRYSGELFFGEGSRLTVL.

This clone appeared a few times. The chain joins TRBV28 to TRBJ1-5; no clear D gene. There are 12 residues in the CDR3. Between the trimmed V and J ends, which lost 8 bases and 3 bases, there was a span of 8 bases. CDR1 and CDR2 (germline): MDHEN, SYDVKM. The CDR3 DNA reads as TGTGCCAGCGGGCAGGTCAATCAGCCCCAGCATTTT. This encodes CASGQVNQPQHF.

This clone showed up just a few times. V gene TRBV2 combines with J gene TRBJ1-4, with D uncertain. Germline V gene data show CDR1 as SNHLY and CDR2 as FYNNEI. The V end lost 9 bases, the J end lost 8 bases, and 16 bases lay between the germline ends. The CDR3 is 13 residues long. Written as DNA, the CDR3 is TGTGCCAGTGTCCGGAGCTATGAGGAAAAACTGTTTTTT. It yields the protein CASVRSYEEKLFF.

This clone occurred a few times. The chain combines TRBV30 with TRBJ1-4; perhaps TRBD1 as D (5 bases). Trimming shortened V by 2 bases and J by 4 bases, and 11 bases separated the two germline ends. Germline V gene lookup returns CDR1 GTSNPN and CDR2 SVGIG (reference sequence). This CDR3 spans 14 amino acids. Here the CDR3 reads CAWSPGPVNEKLFF. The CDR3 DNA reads TGTGCCTGGAGTCCAGGGCCGGTTAATGAAAAACTGTTTTTT. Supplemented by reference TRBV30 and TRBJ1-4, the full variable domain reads SQTIHQWPATLVQPVGSPLSLECTVEGTSNPNLYWYRQAAGRGLQLLFYSVGIGQISSEVPQNLSASRPQDRQFILSSKKLLLSDSGFYLCAWSPGPVNEKLFFGSGTQLSVL.

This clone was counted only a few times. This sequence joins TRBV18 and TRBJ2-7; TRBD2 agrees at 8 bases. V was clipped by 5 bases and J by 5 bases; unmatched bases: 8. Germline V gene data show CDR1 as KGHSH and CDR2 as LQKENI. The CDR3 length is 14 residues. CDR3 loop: CASSLAGGLNEQYF. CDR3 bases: TGTGCCAGCTCATTGGCGGGGGGTCTCAACGAGCAGTACTTC.

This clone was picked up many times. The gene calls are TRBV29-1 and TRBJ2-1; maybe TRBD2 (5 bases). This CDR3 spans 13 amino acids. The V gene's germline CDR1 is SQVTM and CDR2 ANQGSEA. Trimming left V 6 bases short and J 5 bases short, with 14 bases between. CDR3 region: CSVSGGGNNEQFF. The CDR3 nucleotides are TGCAGCGTCAGCGGCGGCGGAAACAATGAGCAGTTCTTC.

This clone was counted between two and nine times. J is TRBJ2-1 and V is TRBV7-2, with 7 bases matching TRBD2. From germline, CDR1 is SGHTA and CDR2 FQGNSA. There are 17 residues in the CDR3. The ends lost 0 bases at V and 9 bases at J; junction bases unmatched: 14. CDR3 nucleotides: TGTGCCAGCAGCTTAGCATTGAGCGGCGGGAGCTCTAGTGAGCAGTTCTTC. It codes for CASSLALSGGSSSEQFF.

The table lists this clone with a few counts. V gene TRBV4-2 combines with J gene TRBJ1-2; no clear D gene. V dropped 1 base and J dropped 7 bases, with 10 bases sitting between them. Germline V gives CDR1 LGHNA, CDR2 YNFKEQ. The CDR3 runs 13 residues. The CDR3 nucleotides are TGTGCCAGCAGCCAAGCGGCGGGTGGTGGCTACACCTTC. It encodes CASSQAAGGGYTF.

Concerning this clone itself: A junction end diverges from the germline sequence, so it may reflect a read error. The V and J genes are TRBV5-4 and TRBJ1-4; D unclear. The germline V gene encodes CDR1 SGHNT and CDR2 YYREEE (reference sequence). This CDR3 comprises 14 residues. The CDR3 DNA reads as TGCGCCAGCAGCCACGGAAAGAGGAATGAAAAACTGTTTTTT. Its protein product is CASSHGKRNEKLFF.

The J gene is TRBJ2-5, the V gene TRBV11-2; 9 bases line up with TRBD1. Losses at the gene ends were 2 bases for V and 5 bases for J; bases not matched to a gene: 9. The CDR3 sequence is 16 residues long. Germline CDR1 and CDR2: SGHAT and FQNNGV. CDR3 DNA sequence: TGTGCCAGCAGCTTATCCCGGGACAGGGACCTGGAGACCCAGTACTTC. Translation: CASSLSRDRDLETQYF. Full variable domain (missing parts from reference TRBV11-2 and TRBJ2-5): EAGVAQSPRYKIIEKRQSVAFWCNPISGHATLYWYQQILGQGPKLLIQFQNNGVVDDSQLPKDRFSAERLKGVDSTLKIQPAKLEDSAVYLCASSLSRDRDLETQYFGPGTRLLVL.

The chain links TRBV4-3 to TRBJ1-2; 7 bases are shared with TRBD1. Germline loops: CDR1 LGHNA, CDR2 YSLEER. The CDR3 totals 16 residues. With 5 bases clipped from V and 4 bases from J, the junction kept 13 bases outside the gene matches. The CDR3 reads CASSDEGTEKGYGYTF. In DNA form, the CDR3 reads TGCGCCAGCAGCGACGAGGGGACAGAGAAGGGCTATGGCTACACCTTC.

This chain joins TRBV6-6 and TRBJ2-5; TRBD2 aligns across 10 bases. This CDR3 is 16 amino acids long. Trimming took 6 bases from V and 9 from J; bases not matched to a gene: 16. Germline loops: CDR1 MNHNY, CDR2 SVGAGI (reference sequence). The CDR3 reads CASSPGLAAYKGAQYF. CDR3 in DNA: TGTGCCAGCAGCCCCGGACTAGCGGCCTACAAAGGCGCCCAGTACTTC.

CDR3 sequence reads: CASSRGTSGSTDTQYF. The CDR3 DNA is TGTGCCAGTAGTAGAGGGACTAGCGGAAGCACAGATACGCAGTATTTT. The V and J genes are TRBV19 and TRBJ2-3; 11 nucleotides align to TRBD2. The CDR3 loop spans 16 amino acids. With 4 bases clipped from V and 0 bases from J, the junction kept 3 bases outside the gene matches. CDR1 and CDR2 from the germline V gene are LNHDA and SQIVND (reference sequence).

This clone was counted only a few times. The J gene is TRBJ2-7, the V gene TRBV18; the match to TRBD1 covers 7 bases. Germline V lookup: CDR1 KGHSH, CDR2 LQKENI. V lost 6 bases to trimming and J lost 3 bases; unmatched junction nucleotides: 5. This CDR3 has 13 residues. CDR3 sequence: CASSPDRDYEQYF. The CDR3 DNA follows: TGTGCCAGCTCGCCCGACAGGGACTACGAGCAGTACTTC.

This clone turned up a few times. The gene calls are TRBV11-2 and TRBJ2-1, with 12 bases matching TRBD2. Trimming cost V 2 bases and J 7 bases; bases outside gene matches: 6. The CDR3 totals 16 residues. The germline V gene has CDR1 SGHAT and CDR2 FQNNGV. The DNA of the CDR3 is TGTGCCAGCAGCTTACTAGCGGGAGGGCCCCTAAATGAGCAGTTCTTC. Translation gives CASSLLAGGPLNEQFF.

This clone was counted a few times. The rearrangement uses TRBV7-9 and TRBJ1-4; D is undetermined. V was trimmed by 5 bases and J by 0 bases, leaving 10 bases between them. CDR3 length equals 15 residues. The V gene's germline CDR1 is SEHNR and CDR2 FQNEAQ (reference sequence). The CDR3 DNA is TGTGCCAGCAGCCAGCGCGCTACAACTAATGAAAAACTGTTTTTT. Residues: CASSQRATTNEKLFF.

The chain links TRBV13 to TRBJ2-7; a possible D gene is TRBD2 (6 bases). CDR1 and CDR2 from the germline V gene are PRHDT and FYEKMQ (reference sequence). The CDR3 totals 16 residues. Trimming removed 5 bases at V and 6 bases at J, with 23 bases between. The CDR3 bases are TGTGCCAGCAGCCCCGCCCTAGCTCCTCGGAGGGTCGAGCAGTACTTC. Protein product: CASSPALAPRRVEQYF.

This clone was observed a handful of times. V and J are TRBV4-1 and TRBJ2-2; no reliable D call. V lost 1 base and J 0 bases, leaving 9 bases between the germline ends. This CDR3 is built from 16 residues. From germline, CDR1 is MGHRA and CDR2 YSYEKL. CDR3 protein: CASSQVRQSNTGELFF. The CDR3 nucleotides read TGCGCCAGCAGCCAAGTCAGGCAGTCGAACACCGGGGAGCTGTTTTTT.